This record concerns one TCR beta chain sequence. Its ends do not fully match the called genes, so a read error is possible. As handled by the study authors: Amplifying reference gene primers gave estimates of nucleated cell counts. Repertoires were generated with immunoSEQ multiplex PCR, while TCRdb's copy carries only in-frame clones and drops some. V, J and clone size are taken as reported in that table, and D and trimming were inferred from the DNA itself. Among about 100,000 clones, 85% to 95% were seen once, and the ten largest hold 5.7%. The data originate from a study of blood T cell repertoires in COVID-19. Study background: The origin of the acute and convalescent COVID-19 samples was the United States, Italy and Spain. Sources were T cells, B-cell-depleted T cells, or PBMCs; the material itself was cDNA or gDNA.

Germline values: CDR1 MDHEN, CDR2 SYDVKM. The CDR3 is made up of 16 amino acids. The rearrangement uses TRBV28 and TRBJ2-7, with 12 bases identical to TRBD1. The clonotype originates from a middle-aged man with active COVID-19. The material sequenced was peripheral blood. The CDR3 here is CASSATGTGGSHEQYF. In DNA form, the CDR3 reads TGTGCCAGCAGTGCAACCGGGACAGGGGGCTCCCACGAGCAGTACTTC.